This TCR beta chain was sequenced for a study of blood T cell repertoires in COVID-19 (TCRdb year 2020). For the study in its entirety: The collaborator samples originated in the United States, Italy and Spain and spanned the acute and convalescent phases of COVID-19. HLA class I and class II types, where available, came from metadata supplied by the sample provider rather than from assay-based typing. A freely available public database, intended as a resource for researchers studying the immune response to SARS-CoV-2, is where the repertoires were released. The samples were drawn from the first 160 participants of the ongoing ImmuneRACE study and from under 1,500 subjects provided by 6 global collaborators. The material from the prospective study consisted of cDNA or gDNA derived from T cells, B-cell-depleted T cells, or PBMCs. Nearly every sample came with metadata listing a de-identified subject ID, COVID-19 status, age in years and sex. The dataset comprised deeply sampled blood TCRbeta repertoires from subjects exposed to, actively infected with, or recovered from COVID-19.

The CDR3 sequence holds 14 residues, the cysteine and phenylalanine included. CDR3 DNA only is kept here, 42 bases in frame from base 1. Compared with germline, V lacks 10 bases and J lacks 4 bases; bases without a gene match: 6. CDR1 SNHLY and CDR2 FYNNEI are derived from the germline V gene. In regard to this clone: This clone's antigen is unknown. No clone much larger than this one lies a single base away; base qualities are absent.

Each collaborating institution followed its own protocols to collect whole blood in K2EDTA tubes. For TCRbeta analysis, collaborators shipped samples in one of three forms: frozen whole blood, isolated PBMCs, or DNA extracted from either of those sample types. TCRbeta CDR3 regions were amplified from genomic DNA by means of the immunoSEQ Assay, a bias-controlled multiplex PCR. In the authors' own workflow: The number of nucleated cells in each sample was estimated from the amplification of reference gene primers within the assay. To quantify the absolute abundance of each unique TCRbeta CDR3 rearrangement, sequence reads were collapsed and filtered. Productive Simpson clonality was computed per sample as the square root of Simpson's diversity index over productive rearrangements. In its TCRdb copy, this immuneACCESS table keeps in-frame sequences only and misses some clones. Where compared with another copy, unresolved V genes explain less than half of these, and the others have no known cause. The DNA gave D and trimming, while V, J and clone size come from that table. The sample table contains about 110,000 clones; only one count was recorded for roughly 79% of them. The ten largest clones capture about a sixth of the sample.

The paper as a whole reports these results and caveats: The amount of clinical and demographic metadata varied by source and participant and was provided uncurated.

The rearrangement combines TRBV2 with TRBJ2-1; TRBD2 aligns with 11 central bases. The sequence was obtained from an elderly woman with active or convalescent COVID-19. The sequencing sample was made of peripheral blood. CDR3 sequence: CATHRLAGYNEQFF. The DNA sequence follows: TGTGCCACACACCGACTAGCGGGGTACAATGAGCAGTTCTTC.